This entry features one TCR beta chain sequence. The data originate from a study of shared clonotypes between healthy human individuals. The germline CDR1 and CDR2 sequences are SQVTM and ANQGSEA. The CDR3 covers 14 residues. V lost 7 bases, J lost 3 bases, and 16 bases lay in between. TCRdb keeps only in-frame clones here, not all; method: immunoSEQ multiplex PCR. This table holds around 2,000,000 clones, 85% to 95% found once. V usage is TRBV29-1 and J usage is TRBJ1-3, with D possibly matching TRBD1 (6 bases). Sequencing used naive CD4+ T cells sorted from blood. Noted subset: CD45RA+ positively selected. This TCR came from a man younger than 30 in good health. The CDR3 DNA is TGCAGCGGTACCGGGGGCGCCGGTGGAAACACCATATATTTT. Its protein is CSGTGGAGGNTIYF.